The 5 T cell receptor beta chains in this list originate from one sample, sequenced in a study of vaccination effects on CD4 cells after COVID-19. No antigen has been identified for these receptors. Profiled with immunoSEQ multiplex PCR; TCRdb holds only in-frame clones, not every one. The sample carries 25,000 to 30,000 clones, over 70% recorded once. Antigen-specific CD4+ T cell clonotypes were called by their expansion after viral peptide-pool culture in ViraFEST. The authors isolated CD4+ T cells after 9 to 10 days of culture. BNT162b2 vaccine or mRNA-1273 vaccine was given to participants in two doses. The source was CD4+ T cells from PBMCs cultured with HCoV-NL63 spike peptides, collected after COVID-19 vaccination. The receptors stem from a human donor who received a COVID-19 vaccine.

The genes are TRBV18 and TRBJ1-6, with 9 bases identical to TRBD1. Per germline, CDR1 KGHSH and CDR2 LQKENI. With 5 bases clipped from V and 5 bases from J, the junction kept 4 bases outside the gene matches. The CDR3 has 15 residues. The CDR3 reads CASSIGQGNNSPLHF. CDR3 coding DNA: TGTGCCAGCTCAATAGGACAGGGGAATAATTCACCCCTCCACTTT.

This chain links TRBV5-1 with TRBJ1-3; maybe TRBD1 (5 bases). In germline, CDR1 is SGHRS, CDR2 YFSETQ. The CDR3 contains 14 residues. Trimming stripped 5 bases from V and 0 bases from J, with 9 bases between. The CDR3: CASREGSSGNTIYF. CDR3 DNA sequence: TGCGCCAGCAGGGAGGGGAGCTCTGGAAACACCATATATTTT.

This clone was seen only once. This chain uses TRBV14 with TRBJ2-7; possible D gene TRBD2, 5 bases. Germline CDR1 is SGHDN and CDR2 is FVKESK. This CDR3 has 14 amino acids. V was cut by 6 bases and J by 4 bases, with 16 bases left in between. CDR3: CASSRGPLVYEQYF. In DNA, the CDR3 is TGTGCCAGCAGTCGAGGGCCCCTCGTGTACGAGCAGTACTTC.

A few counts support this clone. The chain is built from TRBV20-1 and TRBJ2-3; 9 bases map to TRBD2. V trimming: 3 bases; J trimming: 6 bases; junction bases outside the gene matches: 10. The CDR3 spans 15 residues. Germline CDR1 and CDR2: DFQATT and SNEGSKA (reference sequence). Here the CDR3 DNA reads TGCAGTGCTAGTTACGGCGGGGGGGTCTGGGATACGCAGTATTTT. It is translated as CSASYGGGVWDTQYF.

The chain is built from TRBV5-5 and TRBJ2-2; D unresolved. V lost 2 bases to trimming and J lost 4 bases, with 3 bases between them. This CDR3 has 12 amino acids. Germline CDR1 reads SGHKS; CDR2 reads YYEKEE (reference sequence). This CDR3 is CASSFPTGELFF. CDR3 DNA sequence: TGTGCCAGCAGCTTTCCCACCGGGGAGCTGTTTTTT. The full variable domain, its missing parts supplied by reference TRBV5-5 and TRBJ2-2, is DAGVTQSPTHLIKTRGQQVTLRCSPISGHKSVSWYQQVLGQGPQFIFQYYEKEERGRGNFPDRFSARQFPNYSSELNVNALLLGDSALYLCASSFPTGELFFGEGSRLTVL.